Each of the 25 T cell receptor beta chains below was sequenced from the same sample in a study of shared clonotypes between healthy human individuals. Sequenced by immunoSEQ multiplex PCR; TCRdb stores in-frame clones only, minus some. The sample consists of 2.3 million or so clones, 80% to 95% of them appearing once. Sequenced: naive CD4+ T cells from PBMCs. Subset noted: CD45RA+ positively selected. Source of these receptors: a man between 18 and 35 years old in good health. Some clones in this sample may be carry-over from other donors' samples.

The chain has TRBV25-1 and TRBJ2-2, with TRBD1 identical over 10 bases. CDR1 MGHDK and CDR2 SYGVNS come from the germline V gene. CDR3 size: 15 residues. Trimming took 6 bases from V and 3 from J; bases not matched to a gene: 4. This CDR3 is CASRSGTGDTGELFF. DNA of the CDR3: TGTGCCAGCAGATCCGGGACAGGGGACACCGGGGAGCTGTTTTTT.

Of note for this clone: This same CDR3 is encoded by further DNA sequences in the sample. V is TRBV10-3 and J is TRBJ2-5; D is undetermined. Trimming shortened V by 9 bases and J by 1 base, and 9 bases separated the two germline ends. This CDR3 has 12 residues. Germline V lookup: CDR1 ENHRY, CDR2 SYGVKD. CDR3 nucleotide sequence: TGTGCCATAGGAACAGCCCAAGAGACCCAGTACTTC. Translated: CAIGTAQETQYF.

This chain connects TRBV28 to TRBJ2-1; D is unclear. Trimming left V 2 bases short and J 4 bases short, with 9 bases between. CDR3 size: 14 residues. Germline V lookup: CDR1 MDHEN, CDR2 SYDVKM. CDR3 region: CASSLRGQYNEQFF. The CDR3 DNA is TGTGCCAGCAGTTTACGTGGCCAGTACAATGAGCAGTTCTTC.

Comments on this clone: Other nucleotide sequences in the sample specify the same CDR3. V usage is TRBV29-1 and J usage is TRBJ2-1; D not certain. The CDR3 contains 12 residues. CDR1 and CDR2 from the germline V gene are SQVTM and ANQGSEA. Trimming cost V 2 bases and J 4 bases, with 6 bases left between them. The CDR3 DNA reads as TGCAGCGTTGAAAGGCAGTACAATGAGCAGTTCTTC. This gives the protein CSVERQYNEQFF.

The J gene is TRBJ2-7, the V gene TRBV2; maybe TRBD2 (6 bases). Germline V gene sequence: CDR1 SNHLY, CDR2 FYNNEI. The CDR3 runs to 13 residues. V was shortened by 4 bases and J by 3 bases, with 10 bases between the two germline ends. CDR3 sequence (DNA): TGTGCCAGCAGTGGGGGACTTCACTACGAGCAGTACTTC. Translated: CASSGGLHYEQYF.

The chain employs TRBV28 and TRBJ1-5; no clear D gene. Trimming took off 8 bases at V and 7 bases at J, with 21 bases between the two ends. CDR3 length: 15 amino acids. Germline-derived CDR1 and CDR2 are MDHEN and SYDVKM. The CDR3 loop reads CASGFSSGLGQPQHF. In DNA form, the CDR3 reads TGTGCCAGCGGATTCTCGTCAGGTCTGGGACAGCCCCAGCATTTT. Full variable domain (rest looked up from reference TRBV28 and TRBJ1-5): DVKVTQSSRYLVKRTGEKVFLECVQDMDHENMFWYRQDPGLGLRLIYFSYDVKMKEKGDIPEGYSVSREKKERFSLILESASTNQTSMYLCASGFSSGLGQPQHFGDGTRLSIL.

The J gene is TRBJ1-3, the V gene TRBV2; D gene unclear. V lost 7 bases, J lost 0 bases, and 4 bases lay in between. The CDR3 sequence is 12 residues long. CDR1 is SNHLY and CDR2 is FYNNEI in the germline V gene. CDR3 nucleotides: TGTGCCAGCACGGTCTCTGGAAACACCATATATTTT. Its translation is CASTVSGNTIYF.

The chain couples TRBV28 to TRBJ2-7; a weak D match, TRBD2 (5 bases). The CDR3 has 13 residues. V lost 9 bases and J 4 bases, leaving 16 bases between the germline ends. Germline values: CDR1 MDHEN, CDR2 SYDVKM. Here the CDR3 DNA reads TGTGCCAGTGCCAGCAGGTCGGGGTACGAGCAGTACTTC. Its protein is CASASRSGYEQYF.

The chain combines TRBV29-1 with TRBJ2-7, with D possibly TRBD1 on 6 matching bases. The germline V gene has CDR1 SQVTM and CDR2 ANQGSEA. The CDR3 is 14 amino acids. Trimming shortened V by 4 bases and J by 3 bases, and 16 bases separated the two germline ends. The DNA for the CDR3 is TGCAGCGTTGTAACACAGGGATCGTACTACGAGCAGTACTTC. Translation: CSVVTQGSYYEQYF.

A note on this clone: Other DNA sequences from this sample encode an identical CDR3 as well. The chain recombines TRBV5-1 with TRBJ2-6; D is ambiguous. Germline-derived CDR1 and CDR2 are SGHRS and YFSETQ. Between the trimmed V and J ends, which lost 2 bases and 0 bases, there was a span of 6 bases. This CDR3 has 15 amino acids. The DNA of the CDR3 is TGCGCCAGCAGCTTACAAGGCTCTGGGGCCAACGTCCTGACTTTC. It translates to CASSLQGSGANVLTF.

V is TRBV4-1 and J is TRBJ1-5; D not resolved. This CDR3 region has 16 residues. The germline gives CDR1 MGHRA, CDR2 YSYEKL. Trimming took off 0 bases at V and 7 bases at J, with 16 bases between the two ends. Here the CDR3 reads CASSQDVLFGWQPQHF. CDR3 bases: TGCGCCAGCAGCCAAGATGTACTTTTTGGATGGCAGCCCCAGCATTTT.

V is TRBV6-1 and J is TRBJ2-3; D is unresolved. This CDR3 is 14 amino acids long. Germline CDR1 reads MNHNS; CDR2 reads SASEGT. Deletions cut 6 bases from V and 4 bases from J, with 14 bases between. DNA of the CDR3: TGTGCCAGCAGGAGAATAAGCCCCCCAGATACGCAGTATTTT. Encoded protein: CASRRISPPDTQYF.

The chain couples TRBV28 to TRBJ2-5; 10 bases are a match to TRBD2. The CDR3 extends over 13 amino acids. The germline gives CDR1 MDHEN, CDR2 SYDVKM. J was trimmed by 7 bases and V by 5 bases; bases with no gene match: 4. DNA of the CDR3: TGTGCCAGCAGTAGCGGGGGGGAGCGGACCCAGTACTTC. Translated, it gives CASSSGGERTQYF.

In the case of this clone: The same CDR3 arises from other DNA sequences in this sample as well. This sequence joins TRBV5-1 and TRBJ2-3; either TRBD1 or TRBD2 may fit D (5 bases each). CDR3 length: 13 residues. With 2 bases removed from V and 2 bases from J, the gap between germline ends came to 6 bases. From germline, CDR1 is SGHRS and CDR2 YFSETQ. The CDR3 DNA reads as TGCGCCAGCAGCTTCGGGGCCACAGATACGCAGTATTTT. Translation: CASSFGATDTQYF.

J is TRBJ2-1 and V is TRBV30; D uncertain. Between the trimmed V and J ends, which lost 3 bases and 10 bases, there was a span of 10 bases. Germline V CDR1 and CDR2: GTSNPN, SVGIG (reference sequence). This CDR3 region has 11 residues. The CDR3 spells CAWSRLWEQFF. CDR3 coding DNA: TGTGCCTGGAGCCGCCTGTGGGAGCAGTTCTTC.

This clone was found once. CDR3 coding DNA: TGTGCCAGCAGCGTAGTAGGAGGCAGGGGATTTGGGGCCAACGTCCTGACTTTC. Translation gives CASSVVGGRGFGANVLTF. This rearrangement joins TRBV9 to TRBJ2-6, with a possible D match to TRBD1 (6 bases). Trimming stripped 0 bases from V and 3 bases from J, with 16 bases between. The CDR3 contains 18 residues. Germline V gene lookup returns CDR1 SGDLS and CDR2 YYNGEE.

The V call is TRBV6-6, the J call TRBJ2-3, with D perhaps matching TRBD1 (6 bases). In germline, CDR1 is MNHNY, CDR2 SVGAGI (reference sequence). With 6 bases removed from V and 1 base from J, the gap between germline ends came to 17 bases. The CDR3 is made up of 16 amino acids. CDR3 nucleotides: TGTGCCAGCAGCTACGGACAGATTCTACGCACAGATACGCAGTATTTT. This codes for CASSYGQILRTDTQYF.

Concerning this clone itself: Other nucleotide sequences in the sample specify the same CDR3. The CDR3 DNA sequence: TGTGCCAGCAGCTTAGCCCTCTACGAGCAGTACTTC. As protein: CASSLALYEQYF. The gene calls are TRBV7-2 and TRBJ2-7; D gene uncertain. The ends were cut back, 0 bases at V and 3 bases at J, with 3 bases in the middle. The germline V gene encodes CDR1 SGHTA and CDR2 FQGNSA. There are 12 residues in the CDR3. The full variable domain, in which reference TRBV7-2 and TRBJ2-7 provide the parts outside the CDR3, is GAGVSQSPSNKVTEKGKDVELRCDPISGHTALYWYRQSLGQGLEFLIYFQGNSAPDKSGLPSDRFSAERTGGSVSTLTIQRTQQEDSAVYLCASSLALYEQYFGPGTRLTVT.

The rearrangement links TRBV9 to TRBJ2-2; TRBD1 matches 10 bases. The CDR3 covers 16 residues. Germline V lookup: CDR1 SGDLS, CDR2 YYNGEE. The V segment lost 0 bases and the J segment 5 bases; nucleotides outside the gene matches: 4. CDR3 amino acids: CASSVVAGQGTGELFF. The CDR3 nucleotides read TGTGCCAGCAGCGTAGTTGCGGGACAGGGGACCGGGGAGCTGTTTTTT.

The chain carries TRBV11-2 and TRBJ1-3; D might be TRBD1 (5 bases). The CDR3 spans 15 residues. Trimming took 6 bases from V and 0 from J, leaving 12 bases between them. Germline V gene sequence: CDR1 SGHAT, CDR2 FQNNGV. The CDR3 is CASSRGIFSGNTIYF. CDR3 nucleotides: TGTGCCAGCAGTCGGGGGATCTTCTCTGGAAACACCATATATTTT.

The chain carries TRBV4-3 and TRBJ1-2, with unresolved D. The germline gives CDR1 LGHNA, CDR2 YSLEER. CDR3 length equals 13 residues. V lost 1 base, J lost 8 bases, and 11 bases lay in between. The CDR3 protein is CASSQVLGLGYTF. In DNA, the CDR3 is TGCGCCAGCAGCCAAGTCCTGGGCTTGGGCTACACCTTC.

The chain is built from TRBV7-3 and TRBJ2-5; a possible D gene is TRBD1 (6 bases). The germline V gene has CDR1 SGHTA and CDR2 FQGTGA. Deletions cut 1 base from V and 5 bases from J, with 14 bases between. CDR3 length equals 15 residues. CDR3 loop: CASSLMGADTETQYF. The DNA for the CDR3 is TGTGCCAGCAGCTTAATGGGGGCGGATACGGAGACCCAGTACTTC.

The CDR3 sequence is CASSLDYVGGRQPQHF. The CDR3 nucleotides read TGTGCCAGCAGCTTAGATTATGTAGGGGGTAGGCAGCCCCAGCATTTT. The rearrangement uses TRBV7-8 and TRBJ1-5, with a possible D match to TRBD1 (6 bases). Trimming took 1 base from V and 7 from J, leaving 17 bases between them. The CDR3 consists of 16 residues. Germline CDR1 reads SGHVS; CDR2 reads FQNEAQ.

The gene calls are TRBV7-2 and TRBJ2-1, with D perhaps given as TRBD1 or TRBD2 (5 bases each). Trimming removed 4 bases from V and 10 bases from J, with 14 bases in between. CDR1 and CDR2 (germline): SGHTA, FQGNSA. The CDR3 runs to 13 residues. This chain's CDR3 is CASSSEPGPEQFF. CDR3 bases: TGTGCCAGCAGCTCGGAACCGGGGCCAGAGCAGTTCTTC. The variable domain in full, completed from reference TRBV7-2 and TRBJ2-1, reads GAGVSQSPSNKVTEKGKDVELRCDPISGHTALYWYRQSLGQGLEFLIYFQGNSAPDKSGLPSDRFSAERTGGSVSTLTIQRTQQEDSAVYLCASSSEPGPEQFFGPGTRLTVL.

CDR3 in amino acids: CASSTQGRADTQYF. The CDR3 nucleotides are TGTGCCAGCAGCACTCAGGGGCGGGCAGATACGCAGTATTTT. The chain uses TRBV9 and TRBJ2-3; a possible D gene is TRBD1 (6 bases). This CDR3 spans 14 amino acids. The V and J ends lost 4 bases and 4 bases respectively, with 13 bases between them. CDR1 is SGDLS, CDR2 YYNGEE, per germline. Filled out from reference TRBV9 and TRBJ2-3, the complete variable domain reads DSGVTQTPKHLITATGQRVTLRCSPRSGDLSVYWYQQSLDQGLQFLIQYYNGEERAKGNILERFSAQQFPDLHSELNLSSLELGDSALYFCASSTQGRADTQYFGPGTRLTVL.